The 29 T cell receptor beta chains below all came from one sample that was sequenced in a study of PD-L1 blockade in urothelial cancer. Sample time point: peripheral blood 6 weeks after treatment start. Sequencing was performed with immunoSEQ multiplex PCR; in TCRdb, only in-frame clones are kept and a portion is missing. The table shows 35,000 to 55,000 clones, with more than 75% occurring only once. The sequenced sample was PBMCs, obtained around atezolizumab (anti-PD-L1) treatment. Every receptor here comes from a man aged 60 to 69 with urothelial cancer.

This clone appeared a single time. The V and J genes are TRBV10-3 and TRBJ1-5, with D possibly being TRBD1 (6 bases). Trimming removed 4 bases at V and 7 bases at J, with 17 bases between. Germline loops: CDR1 ENHRY, CDR2 SYGVKD. The CDR3 sequence is 15 residues long. The DNA of the CDR3 is TGTGCCATCAGTGGGTCAACAGGGAAAACGCAGCCCCAGCATTTT. It encodes CAISGSTGKTQPQHF.

Comment on this clone: The junction departs from germline at one end; a sequencing error may be responsible. This chain joins TRBV7-2 and TRBJ2-7; 7 bases line up with TRBD2. Germline loops: CDR1 SGHTA, CDR2 FQGNSA. This CDR3 has 17 amino acids. The CDR3: CASSLASGGASSYEQYF. CDR3 nucleotides: TGTGCCAGCAGCCTAGCATCGGGGGGAGCGAGCTCCTACGAGCAGTACTTC.

The V gene is TRBV30, the J gene TRBJ1-2, with TRBD1 matching over 10 bases. Germline lookup yields CDR1 GTSNPN and CDR2 SVGIG (reference sequence). The V and J ends lost 1 base and 12 bases, in that order; junction bases with no gene match: 11. The CDR3 totals 14 residues. CDR3 in amino acids: CAWSAPGQGRGDTF. The CDR3 DNA reads TGTGCCTGGAGTGCTCCGGGACAGGGGAGAGGCGACACCTTC.

The chain recombines TRBV6-5 with TRBJ1-6; D gene ambiguous. CDR3 length: 14 amino acids. Germline CDR1 reads MNHEY; CDR2 reads SVGAGI. V lost 2 bases and J lost 8, with 10 bases in between. The CDR3 DNA reads TGTGCCAGCAGTTACCGAGGGCTGGATTCACCCCTCCACTTT. It specifies CASSYRGLDSPLHF.

The chain is built from TRBV29-1 and TRBJ2-3, with TRBD2 as a possible D gene (5 bases). Germline CDR1 and CDR2: SQVTM and ANQGSEA. Trimming took off 7 bases at V and 0 bases at J, with 8 bases between the two ends. The CDR3 runs 12 residues. CDR3 in amino acids: CSAGVSTDTQYF. CDR3 nucleotide sequence: TGCAGCGCCGGGGTGAGCACAGATACGCAGTATTTT.

V is TRBV5-1 and J is TRBJ1-1, with D possibly matching TRBD1 (6 bases). Trimming stripped 0 bases from V and 8 bases from J, with 11 bases between. CDR3 length: 13 residues. CDR1 SGHRS and CDR2 YFSETQ come from the germline V gene. In nucleotides, the CDR3 is TGCGCCAGCAGCTTGGAAGGGCAGGGGGAAGCTTTCTTT. It specifies CASSLEGQGEAFF.

The chain couples TRBV7-2 to TRBJ2-7, with D possibly TRBD2 on 6 matching bases. This CDR3 comprises 13 residues. CDR1 SGHTA and CDR2 FQGNSA come from the germline V gene. The ends were cut back, 2 bases at V and 9 bases at J, with 14 bases in the middle. The CDR3 DNA reads as TGTGCCAGCAGCTTACCGGGGACTCCCGGGCAGTACTTC. Translated: CASSLPGTPGQYF.

This rearrangement joins TRBV11-3 to TRBJ2-2, with 11 bases lining up with TRBD1. The V and J ends lost 5 bases and 4 bases, in that order; junction bases with no gene match: 6. Germline assignment: CDR1 SGHNT and CDR2 YENEEA. This CDR3 region has 16 residues. The CDR3 nucleotides read TGTGCCAGCAGCCCCGGGACAGGGGGAGGCACCGGGGAGCTGTTTTTT. Translation: CASSPGTGGGTGELFF.

J is TRBJ2-3 and V is TRBV29-1; 13 bases are shared with TRBD2. This CDR3 contains 14 residues. Trimming at V came to 7 bases and at J to 2 bases, leaving 3 bases not matched to a gene. Germline V gene data show CDR1 as SQVTM and CDR2 as ANQGSEA. The CDR3 here is CSGGLAGFTDTQYF. The CDR3 DNA is TGCAGCGGGGGACTAGCGGGATTCACAGATACGCAGTATTTT.

The V and J genes are TRBV29-1 and TRBJ1-2, with 8 bases fitting TRBD1. V lost 6 bases to trimming and J lost 3 bases; unmatched junction nucleotides: 12. The germline V gene encodes CDR1 SQVTM and CDR2 ANQGSEA. The CDR3 totals 15 residues. CDR3 sequence (DNA): TGCAGCGTCCCCAAGGGGACAGGCGGGGACTATGGCTACACCTTC. Translating it yields CSVPKGTGGDYGYTF.

V and J are TRBV5-8 and TRBJ1-5; weak D call: TRBD1 (6 bases). The CDR3 loop spans 15 amino acids. Between the trimmed V and J ends, which lost 4 bases and 0 bases, there was a span of 11 bases. Germline CDR1 SGHTS, CDR2 YDEGEE. The CDR3 loop is CASSTDRPSNQPQHF. The CDR3 bases are TGTGCCAGCAGCACCGACAGGCCTAGCAATCAGCCCCAGCATTTT.

The chain carries TRBV4-1 and TRBJ1-5; D is undetermined. The CDR3 is made up of 14 amino acids. Germline CDR1 MGHRA, CDR2 YSYEKL. Trimming removed 2 bases at V and 6 bases at J, with 11 bases between. The CDR3 here is CASSQTRLGQPQHF. CDR3 bases: TGCGCCAGCAGCCAAACTCGTCTTGGTCAGCCCCAGCATTTT.

The chain combines TRBV5-1 with TRBJ2-1; 10 nucleotides line up with TRBD2. Looked up from germline, CDR1 is SGHRS and CDR2 is YFSETQ. Germline trimming cut 0 bases from V and 5 bases from J; bases unmatched to any gene: 5. The CDR3 contains 16 residues. The CDR3 protein is CASSLVPSGSNNEQFF. CDR3 coding DNA: TGCGCCAGCAGCTTGGTGCCTAGCGGGAGCAACAATGAGCAGTTCTTC. The full variable domain, with the rest looked up from reference TRBV5-1 and TRBJ2-1, is KAGVTQTPRYLIKTRGQQVTLSCSPISGHRSVSWYQQTPGQGLQFLFEYFSETQRNKGNFPGRFSGRQFSNSRSEMNVSTLELGDSALYLCASSLVPSGSNNEQFFGPGTRLTVL.

The CDR3: CASSADRDTEAFF. The CDR3 DNA is TGTGCCAGCAGTGCGGACAGGGACACTGAAGCTTTCTTT. The genes are TRBV2 and TRBJ1-1; TRBD1 matches at 8 bases. V dropped 4 bases and J dropped 3; count of bases not matched to a gene: 1. The CDR3 has 13 residues. Germline values: CDR1 SNHLY, CDR2 FYNNEI.

By share, this clone ranks as medium-sized (0.01 to 0.1%). The rearrangement uses TRBV19 and TRBJ1-6; D call uncertain. CDR1 and CDR2 (germline): LNHDA, SQIVND (reference sequence). Trimming removed 5 bases at V and 9 bases at J, with 11 bases between. This CDR3 region has 13 residues. CDR3 nucleotides: TGTGCCAGTAGTGAGAAGGGAGGTTCACCCCTCCACTTT. Residues: CASSEKGGSPLHF.

This clone is a singleton in its sample. The V gene is TRBV5-6, the J gene TRBJ2-3, with 10 bases fitting TRBD2. The CDR3 has 18 residues. V shed 4 bases, J shed 0 bases, and the junction held 11 bases outside the gene matches. Germline CDR1 reads SGHDT; CDR2 reads YYEEEE. DNA of the CDR3: TGTGCCAGCAGCCTGAGACCTAGCGGGGGTTGGAGCACAGATACGCAGTATTTT. Protein: CASSLRPSGGWSTDTQYF.

This clone has a single count. This chain links TRBV6-6 with TRBJ2-1, with 8 positions matching TRBD2. V gave up 7 bases and J gave up 0 bases; unmatched junction bases: 8. The V gene's germline CDR1 is MNHNY and CDR2 SVGAGI (reference sequence). This CDR3 contains 16 residues. The CDR3 bases are TGTGCCAGCAAGGGGGTAGCGGGAAACTCCTACAATGAGCAGTTCTTC. This sequence encodes CASKGVAGNSYNEQFF.

The chain is built from TRBV6-1 and TRBJ2-7, with D possibly matching TRBD1 (6 bases). This CDR3 has 13 residues. Trimming took 5 bases from V and 5 from J, leaving 13 bases between them. CDR1 and CDR2 from the germline V gene are MNHNS and SASEGT. The CDR3 region is CASSRAKGDEQYF. CDR3 coding DNA: TGTGCCAGCAGTCGCGCGAAGGGGGACGAGCAGTACTTC.

The chain has TRBV6-1 and TRBJ1-2; 8 nucleotides match TRBD1. The CDR3 is 14 amino acids. From germline, CDR1 is MNHNS and CDR2 SASEGT. V shed 2 bases, J shed 8 bases, and the junction held 7 bases outside the gene matches. CDR3 residues: CASSEMGQVPGYTF. The CDR3 bases are TGTGCCAGCAGTGAAATGGGACAGGTCCCCGGCTACACCTTC.

This chain uses TRBV7-2 with TRBJ2-1; no clear D gene. The CDR3 has 12 amino acids. V was pared by 5 bases and J by 4 bases, with 6 bases between. Germline V gives CDR1 SGHTA, CDR2 FQGNSA. This chain's CDR3 is CASSPTYNEQFF. The CDR3 nucleotides read TGTGCCAGCAGCCCCACTTACAATGAGCAGTTCTTC.

This chain connects TRBV4-1 to TRBJ1-2; 7 positions match TRBD1. Germline trimming cut 1 base from V and 4 bases from J; bases unmatched to any gene: 18. CDR1 MGHRA and CDR2 YSYEKL come from the germline V gene. The CDR3 totals 19 residues. The DNA of the CDR3 is TGCGCCAGCAGCCAAGCGCCAGGGGGATCCACATCTGTCCTCTATGGCTACACCTTC. Its translation: CASSQAPGGSTSVLYGYTF.

The gene calls are TRBV28 and TRBJ1-5; D call uncertain. V lost 2 bases and J lost 6, with 5 bases in between. Per germline, CDR1 MDHEN and CDR2 SYDVKM. The CDR3 sequence is 12 residues long. The CDR3, as DNA: TGTGCCAGCAGTTTAAGGAGTCAGCCCCAGCATTTT. Amino acids: CASSLRSQPQHF.

This clone was counted only a few times. V usage is TRBV30 and J usage is TRBJ2-7, with 7 bases lining up with TRBD1. After removal of 2 bases from V and 3 bases from J, the junction contained 13 bases not matched to a gene. Per germline, CDR1 GTSNPN and CDR2 SVGIG (reference sequence). This CDR3 is built from 16 residues. CDR3 protein: CAWSQGTGQLNYEQYF. The CDR3 DNA follows: TGTGCCTGGAGTCAAGGTACGGGACAGCTCAACTACGAGCAGTACTTC.

V and J are TRBV5-1 and TRBJ1-1, with TRBD1 matching over 10 bases. The V segment lost 4 bases and the J segment 1 base; nucleotides outside the gene matches: 4. The germline gives CDR1 SGHRS, CDR2 YFSETQ. CDR3 size: 15 residues. The chain's CDR3 is CASSPGQGWNTEAFF. CDR3 nucleotides: TGCGCCAGCAGCCCGGGACAGGGGTGGAACACTGAAGCTTTCTTT.

This clone was seen once. This chain connects TRBV6-9 to TRBJ2-2, with TRBD2 as a possible D gene (5 bases). Trimming removed 1 base at V and 0 bases at J, with 12 bases between. Germline V lookup: CDR1 MNHGY, CDR2 SVAAGI. This CDR3 has 17 amino acids. CDR3: CASSYYGKPTNTGELFF. The CDR3 bases are TGTGCCAGCAGTTATTACGGGAAACCAACGAACACCGGGGAGCTGTTTTTT.

The V and J genes are TRBV11-3 and TRBJ2-5, with D possibly TRBD1 on 6 matching bases. The germline V and J ends were trimmed by 4 bases and 4 bases, with 16 bases remaining between them. The CDR3 is 15 amino acids. CDR1 is SGHNT and CDR2 is YENEEA in the germline V gene. The CDR3 DNA follows: TGTGCCAGCAGCTGGGGAAACCGGGACACAGAGACCCAGTACTTC. This encodes CASSWGNRDTETQYF. The whole variable domain, filled in from reference TRBV11-3 and TRBJ2-5, reads EAGVVQSPRYKIIEKKQPVAFWCNPISGHNTLYWYLQNLGQGPELLIRYENEEAVDDSQLPKDRFSAERLKGVDSTLKIQPAELGDSAVYLCASSWGNRDTETQYFGPGTRLLVL.

This clone has more than one count but fewer than ten. The chain has TRBV6-5 and TRBJ2-1; 10 positions match TRBD2. Germline V gene lookup returns CDR1 MNHEY and CDR2 SVGAGI. This CDR3 region has 15 residues. Trimming took 2 bases from V and 9 from J; bases not matched to a gene: 7. Written as DNA, the CDR3 is TGTGCCAGCAGTTACATGGCTAGCGGGAGTGTTGAGCAGTTCTTC. It yields the protein CASSYMASGSVEQFF.

V usage is TRBV11-2 and J usage is TRBJ2-7; a weak D match, TRBD2 (6 bases). V lost 5 bases to trimming and J lost 2 bases, with 16 bases between them. The CDR3 runs 15 residues. Germline CDR1 SGHAT, CDR2 FQNNGV. Written as DNA, the CDR3 is TGTGCCAGCAGCCGCGCAAGCGGGCCCACCTACGAGCAGTACTTC. Translated, it gives CASSRASGPTYEQYF.

The CDR3 sequence is CASSPGTGGQTQYF. CDR3 nucleotide sequence: TGTGCCAGCAGCCCCGGGACAGGAGGACAGACCCAGTACTTC. The chain recombines TRBV7-9 with TRBJ2-5; 8 nucleotides match TRBD1. This CDR3 comprises 14 residues. Germline assignment: CDR1 SEHNR and CDR2 FQNEAQ (reference sequence). The V segment lost 5 bases and the J segment 6 bases; nucleotides outside the gene matches: 8.